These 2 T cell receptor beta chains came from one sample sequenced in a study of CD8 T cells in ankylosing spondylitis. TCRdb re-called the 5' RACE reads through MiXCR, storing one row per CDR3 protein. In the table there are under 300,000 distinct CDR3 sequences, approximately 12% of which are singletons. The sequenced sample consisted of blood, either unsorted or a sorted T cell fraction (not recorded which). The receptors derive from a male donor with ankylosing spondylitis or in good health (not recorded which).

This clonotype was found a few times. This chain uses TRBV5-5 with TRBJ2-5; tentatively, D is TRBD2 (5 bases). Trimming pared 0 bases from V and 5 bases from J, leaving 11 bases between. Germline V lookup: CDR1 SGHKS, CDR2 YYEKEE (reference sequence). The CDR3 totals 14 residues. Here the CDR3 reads CASSLGRGRETQYF. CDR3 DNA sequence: TGTGCCAGCAGCTTGGGACGGGGAAGGGAGACCCAGTACTTC.

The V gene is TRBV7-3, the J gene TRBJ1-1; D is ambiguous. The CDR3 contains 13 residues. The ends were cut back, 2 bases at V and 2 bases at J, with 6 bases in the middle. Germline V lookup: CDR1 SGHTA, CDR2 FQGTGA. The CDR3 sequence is CASSLLHNTEAFF. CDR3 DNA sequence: TGTGCCAGCAGCTTACTGCATAACACTGAAGCTTTCTTT.